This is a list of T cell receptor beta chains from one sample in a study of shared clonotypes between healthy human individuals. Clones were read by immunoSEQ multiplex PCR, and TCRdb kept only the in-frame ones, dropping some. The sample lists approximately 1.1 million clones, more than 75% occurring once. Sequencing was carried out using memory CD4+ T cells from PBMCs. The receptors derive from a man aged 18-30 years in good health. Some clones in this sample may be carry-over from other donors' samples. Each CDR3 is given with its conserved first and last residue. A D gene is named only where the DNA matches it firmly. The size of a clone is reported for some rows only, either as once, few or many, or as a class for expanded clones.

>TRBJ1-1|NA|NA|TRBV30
CAWSAGTFAEAFF
TGTGCCTGGAGCGCCGGGACCTTCGCTGAAGCTTTCTTT
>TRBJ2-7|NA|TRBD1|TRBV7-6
CASSRGTGNYEQYF
TGTGCCAGCAGCCGCGGGACAGGGAACTACGAGCAGTACTTC
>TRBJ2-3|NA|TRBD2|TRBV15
CATSRELAGGPLGTQYF
TGTGCCACCAGCAGAGAACTAGCGGGAGGCCCTCTGGGTACGCAGTATTTT
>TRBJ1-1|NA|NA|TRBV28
CASTQGTALNTEAFF
TGTGCCAGCACCCAAGGGACGGCCTTGAACACTGAAGCTTTCTTT
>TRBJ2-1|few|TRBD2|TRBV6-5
CASSYGLAGSNEQFF
TGTGCCAGCAGTTATGGCCTAGCGGGAAGCAATGAGCAGTTCTTC
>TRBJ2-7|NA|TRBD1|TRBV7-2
CASSPGQGFYEQYF
TGTGCCAGCAGCCCGGGACAGGGATTCTACGAGCAGTACTTC
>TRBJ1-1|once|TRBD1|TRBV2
CASNGQGASEAFF
TGTGCCAGCAATGGCCAGGGGGCCTCTGAAGCTTTCTTT
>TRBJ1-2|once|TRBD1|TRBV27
CASSRDAGQGTWGYTF
TGTGCCAGCAGTCGAGACGCCGGACAGGGGACTTGGGGCTACACCTTC
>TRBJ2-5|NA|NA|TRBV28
CASSLSGLETQYF
TGTGCCAGCAGTTTATCAGGGTTGGAGACCCAGTACTTC
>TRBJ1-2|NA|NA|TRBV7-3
CASRPSPGSQYGYTF
TGTGCCAGCAGACCCTCACCAGGGAGTCAATATGGCTACACCTTC
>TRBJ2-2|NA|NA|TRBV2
CASSVGQGGTGELFF
TGTGCCAGCAGTGTAGGGCAGGGCGGGACCGGGGAGCTGTTTTTT
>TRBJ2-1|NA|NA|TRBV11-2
CASSLIPRGEQFF
TGTGCCAGCAGCTTAATCCCGAGGGGTGAGCAGTTCTTC
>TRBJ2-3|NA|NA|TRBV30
CAWSKGSTDTQYF
TGTGCCTGGAGTAAGGGGAGCACAGATACGCAGTATTTT
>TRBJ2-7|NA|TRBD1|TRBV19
CASSQTGVHEQYF
TGTGCCAGTAGCCAGACAGGGGTCCACGAGCAGTACTTC
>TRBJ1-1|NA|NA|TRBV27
CASSLSFTLREAFF
TGTGCCAGCAGTTTATCGTTCACTTTGCGAGAAGCTTTCTTT
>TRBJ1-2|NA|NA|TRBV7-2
CASSLARVNYGYTF
TGTGCCAGCAGCTTGGCCAGGGTGAACTATGGCTACACCTTC
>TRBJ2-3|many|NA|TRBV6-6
CASRLPSGPSTDTQYF
TGTGCCAGCAGACTCCCCAGCGGACCTAGCACAGATACGCAGTATTTT
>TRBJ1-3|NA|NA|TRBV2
CASCRDRGDGNTIYF
TGTGCCAGCTGCCGGGATCGGGGTGATGGAAACACCATATATTTT
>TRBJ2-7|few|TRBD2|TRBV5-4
CASSLGLAGDEQYF
TGTGCCAGCAGCTTGGGACTAGCGGGAGACGAGCAGTACTTC